This T cell receptor beta chain was profiled in a study of beta chain features in type 1 diabetes. On the study more broadly: Examination covered roughly 100,000,000 sorted cells spanning all samples.

Study-level points and caveats: Whether TCRB rearrangement is influenced by HLA type went unresolved here. Patients' naive, central memory and Treg TCRB repertoires seemed closer to one another than those of healthy donors. A possible short-template PCR bias applies equally to patients and controls. Type 1 diabetes patients showed a moderate but significant shortening of TCRB CDR3s in all four CD4+ subsets.

Reverse transcribing all isolated RNA meant expressed TCRB transcripts were sequenced. The repertoire was sequenced with immunoSEQ multiplex PCR; TCRdb's copy has only in-frame clones and lacks some. The top ten hold 0.015% to 0.017% of the sample, which has hundreds of thousands of clones, about 15% seen once. Germline V gene sequence: CDR1 SGHTA, CDR2 FQGNSA. V was trimmed by 6 bases and J by 6 bases, leaving 10 bases between them. The CDR3 is made up of 12 amino acids. This clone was observed a few times. Its antigen is unknown. This sequence originates from a man aged 18 to 29 with type 1 diabetes. The chain joins TRBV7-2 to TRBJ2-3; TRBD2 is a possible D gene (6 bases). The sample taken for sequencing was naive CD4+ T cells from blood. The CDR3 region has the DNA TGTGCCAGCAGGGGACTTTGGGATACGCAGTATTTT. Translated: CASRGLWDTQYF.